This T cell receptor (beta chain) was captured in a study of blood T cells in healthy people across ages. Alongside a J-beta primer mix, a sample-barcoded 5' primer served in a second PCR lasting roughly 7 to 12 cycles. TCRdb independently ran MiXCR on the 5' RACE reads; one entry per CDR3 protein. The sample shows about 630,000 distinct CDR3 sequences, about 21% of them seen only once. Trimming pared 4 bases from V and 4 bases from J, leaving 9 bases between. CDR3 length: 12 residues. The germline gives CDR1 SGDLS, CDR2 YYNGEE. The sequence derives from a man between 65 and 85 years old in good health. The genes are TRBV9 and TRBJ2-7; D not certain. Material for sequencing was blood. The CDR3 reads CASSPNQYEQYF. For the CDR3, the DNA is TGTGCCAGCAGCCCCAACCAGTACGAGCAGTACTTC. Filled out from reference TRBV9 and TRBJ2-7, the complete variable domain reads DSGVTQTPKHLITATGQRVTLRCSPRSGDLSVYWYQQSLDQGLQFLIQYYNGEERAKGNILERFSAQQFPDLHSELNLSSLELGDSALYFCASSPNQYEQYFGPGTRLTVT.